Shown below are 2 T cell receptor beta chains from a single sample sequenced in a study of T cell clones after liver transplantation. The protocol was immunoSEQ multiplex PCR, while the TCRdb copy is restricted to in-frame clones and leaves out a portion. Found here are tens of thousands of clones, roughly nine tenths of them singletons; the top ten hold over 13%. Specimen: CD8+ T cells from blood, collected 12 months after liver transplant. The receptors derive from a human patient who received a liver transplant. Some T cells may possibly be graft donor cells.

The rearrangement links TRBV4-2 to TRBJ1-4; D might be TRBD1 (5 bases). The CDR3 has 16 residues. The ends were cut back, 0 bases at V and 7 bases at J, with 15 bases in the middle. The germline CDR1 and CDR2 sequences are LGHNA and YNFKEQ. This CDR3 reads CASSQDRGQLGEKLFF. Here the CDR3 DNA reads TGTGCCAGCAGCCAAGATAGGGGTCAGTTGGGTGAAAAACTGTTTTTT.

The J gene is TRBJ2-7, the V gene TRBV28; 9 positions agree with TRBD1. CDR1 and CDR2 from the germline V gene are MDHEN and SYDVKM. V lost 3 bases, J lost 3 bases, and 6 bases stayed unmatched. CDR3 size: 15 residues. The CDR3: CASSFLRDRVYEQYF. As DNA, the CDR3 is TGTGCCAGCAGTTTTCTCCGGGACAGGGTCTACGAGCAGTACTTC.